A single sample is the source of the 3 T cell receptor beta chains below, sequenced in a study of blood T cell repertoires in COVID-19. Assay used: immunoSEQ multiplex PCR; TCRdb lists only in-frame clones, some missing. The table shows about 72,000 clones, with 91% occurring only once. The sample consisted of peripheral blood. All receptors derive from a woman in her fifties or sixties with active COVID-19.

The gene calls are TRBV5-1 and TRBJ2-3, with a tentative D call TRBD1 (5 bases). CDR3 size: 15 residues. In germline, CDR1 is SGHRS, CDR2 YFSETQ. V lost 3 bases and J 2 bases, leaving 13 bases between the germline ends. The CDR3 here is CASSWLGANTDTQYF. CDR3 coding DNA: TGCGCCAGCAGCTGGCTTGGGGCTAACACAGATACGCAGTATTTT.

The chain is built from TRBV5-6 and TRBJ2-3; 7 bases line up with TRBD2. The J segment lost 5 bases and the V segment lost 4 bases, leaving 4 bases of the junction unmatched. This CDR3 comprises 13 residues. Germline V CDR1 and CDR2: SGHDT, YYEEEE. CDR3 residues: CASSLSGKDTQYF. CDR3 DNA: TGTGCCAGCAGCCTCAGCGGGAAAGATACGCAGTATTTT.

The rearrangement uses TRBV15 and TRBJ1-2; the match to TRBD1 covers 8 bases. Germline values: CDR1 LNHNV, CDR2 YYDKDF (reference sequence). The CDR3 spans 16 residues. The V gene end was trimmed by 4 bases and the J gene end by 4 bases; junction bases not matched to a gene: 11. CDR3 bases: TGTGCCACCAGCAAAAATGACAGGGGTCCTATCTATGGCTACACCTTC. It yields the protein CATSKNDRGPIYGYTF. The full variable domain, completed using reference TRBV15 and TRBJ1-2, is DAMVIQNPRYQVTQFGKPVTLSCSQTLNHNVMYWYQQKSSQAPKLLFHYYDKDFNNEADTPDNFQSRRPNTSFCFLDIRSPGLGDTAMYLCATSKNDRGPIYGYTFGSGTRLTVV.